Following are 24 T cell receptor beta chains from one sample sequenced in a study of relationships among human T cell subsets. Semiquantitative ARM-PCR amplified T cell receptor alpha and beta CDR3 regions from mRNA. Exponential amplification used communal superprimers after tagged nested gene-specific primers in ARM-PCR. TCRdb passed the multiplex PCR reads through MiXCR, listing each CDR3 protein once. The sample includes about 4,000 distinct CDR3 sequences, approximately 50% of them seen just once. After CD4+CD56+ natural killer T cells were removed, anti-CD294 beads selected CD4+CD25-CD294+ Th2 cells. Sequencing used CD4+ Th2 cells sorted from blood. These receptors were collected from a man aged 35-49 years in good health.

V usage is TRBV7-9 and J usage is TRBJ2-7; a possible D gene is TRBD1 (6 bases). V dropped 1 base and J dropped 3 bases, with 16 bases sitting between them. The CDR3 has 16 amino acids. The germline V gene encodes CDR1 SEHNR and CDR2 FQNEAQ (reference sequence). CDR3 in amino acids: CASSLGGGSIHYEQYF. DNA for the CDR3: TGTGCCAGCAGCTTAGGAGGGGGAAGTATCCACTACGAGCAGTACTTC.

The chain's CDR3 is CASSFPFGQSNNSPLHF. Written as DNA, the CDR3 is TGTGCCAGCAGTTTCCCATTTGGACAAAGTAATAATTCACCCCTCCACTTT. The chain recombines TRBV28 with TRBJ1-6, with a possible D match to TRBD1 (5 bases). Trimming removed 3 bases from V and 5 bases from J, with 17 bases in between. Germline V lookup: CDR1 MDHEN, CDR2 SYDVKM. The CDR3 totals 17 residues.

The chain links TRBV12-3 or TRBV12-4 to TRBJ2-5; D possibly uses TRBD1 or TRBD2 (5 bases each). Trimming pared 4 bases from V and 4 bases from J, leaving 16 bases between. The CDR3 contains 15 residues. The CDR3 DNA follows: TGTGCCAGCAGTTACCCGGGGCTGAGGCCAGAGACCCAGTACTTC. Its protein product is CASSYPGLRPETQYF.

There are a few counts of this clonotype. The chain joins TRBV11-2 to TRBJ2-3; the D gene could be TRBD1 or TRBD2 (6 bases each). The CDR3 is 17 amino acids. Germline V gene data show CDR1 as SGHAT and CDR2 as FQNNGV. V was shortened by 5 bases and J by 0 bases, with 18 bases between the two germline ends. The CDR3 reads CASSPIRGPSSTDTQYF. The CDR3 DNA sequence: TGTGCCAGCAGCCCCATACGGGGGCCCAGTAGCACAGATACGCAGTATTTT.

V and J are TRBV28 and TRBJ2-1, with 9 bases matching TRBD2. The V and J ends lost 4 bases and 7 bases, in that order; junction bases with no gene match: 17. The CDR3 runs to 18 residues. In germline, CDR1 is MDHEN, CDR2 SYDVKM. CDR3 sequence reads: CASSSPFLAGEVKNEQFF. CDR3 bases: TGTGCCAGCAGTTCCCCTTTCTTAGCGGGAGAAGTGAAAAATGAGCAGTTCTTC.

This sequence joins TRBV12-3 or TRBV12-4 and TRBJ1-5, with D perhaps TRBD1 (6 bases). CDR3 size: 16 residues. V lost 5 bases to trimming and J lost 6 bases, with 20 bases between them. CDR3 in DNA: TGTGCCAGCAGTCCATCAGGACGGGGGGCGGGTCAGCCCCAGCATTTT. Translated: CASSPSGRGAGQPQHF.

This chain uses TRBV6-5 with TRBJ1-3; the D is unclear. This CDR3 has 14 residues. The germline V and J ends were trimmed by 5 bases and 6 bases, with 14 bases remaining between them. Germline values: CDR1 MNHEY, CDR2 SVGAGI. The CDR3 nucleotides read TGTGCCAGCAGTCAGCCTGCCCCGCCAAACACCATATATTTT. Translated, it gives CASSQPAPPNTIYF.

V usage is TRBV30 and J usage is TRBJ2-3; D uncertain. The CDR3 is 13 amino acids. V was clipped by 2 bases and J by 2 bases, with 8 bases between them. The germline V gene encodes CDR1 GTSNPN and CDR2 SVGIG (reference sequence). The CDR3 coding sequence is TGTGCCTGGAGTCTTGCAAACACAGATACGCAGTATTTT. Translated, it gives CAWSLANTDTQYF.

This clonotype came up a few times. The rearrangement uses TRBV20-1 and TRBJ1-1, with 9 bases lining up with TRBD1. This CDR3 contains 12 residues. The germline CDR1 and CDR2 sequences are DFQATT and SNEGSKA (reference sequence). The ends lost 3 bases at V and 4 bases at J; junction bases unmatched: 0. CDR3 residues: CSARTGGTEAFF. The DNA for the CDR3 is TGCAGTGCTAGGACAGGGGGCACTGAAGCTTTCTTT.

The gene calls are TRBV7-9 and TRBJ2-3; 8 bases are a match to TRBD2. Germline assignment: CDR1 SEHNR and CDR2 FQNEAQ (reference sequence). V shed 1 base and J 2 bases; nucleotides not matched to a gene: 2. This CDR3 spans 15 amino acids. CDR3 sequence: CASSLGTSHTDTQYF. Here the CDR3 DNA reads TGTGCCAGCAGCTTAGGGACTAGCCACACAGATACGCAGTATTTT.

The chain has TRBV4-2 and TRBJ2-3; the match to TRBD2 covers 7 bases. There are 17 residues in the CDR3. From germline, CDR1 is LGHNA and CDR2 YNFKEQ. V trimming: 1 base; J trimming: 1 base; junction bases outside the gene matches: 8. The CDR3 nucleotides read TGTGCCAGCAGCCAAGCATGGGCGAGCGGGGGCACAGATACGCAGTATTTT. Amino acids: CASSQAWASGGTDTQYF.

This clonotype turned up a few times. In nucleotides, the CDR3 is TGTGCCAGCAGTGACAAGGGATCGGGGGTAGCCCAGTACTTC. Its translation: CASSDKGSGVAQYF. J is TRBJ2-5 and V is TRBV2; TRBD2 might be the D (6 bases). Looked up from germline, CDR1 is SNHLY and CDR2 is FYNNEI. This CDR3 has 14 amino acids. The V and J ends lost 3 bases and 9 bases respectively, with 17 bases between them.

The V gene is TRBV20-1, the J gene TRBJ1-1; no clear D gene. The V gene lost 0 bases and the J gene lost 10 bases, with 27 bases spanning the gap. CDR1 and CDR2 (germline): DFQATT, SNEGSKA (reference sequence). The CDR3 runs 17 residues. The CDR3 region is CSARDPKPSRNSLIAFF. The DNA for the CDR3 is TGCAGTGCTAGAGACCCCAAACCATCCCGCAACTCTCTAATAGCTTTCTTT.

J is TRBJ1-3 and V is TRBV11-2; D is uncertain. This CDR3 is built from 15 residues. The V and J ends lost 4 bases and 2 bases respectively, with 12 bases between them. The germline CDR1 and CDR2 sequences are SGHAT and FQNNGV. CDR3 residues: CASSSRPAAGNTIYF. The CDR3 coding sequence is TGTGCCAGCAGCTCCCGACCTGCTGCTGGAAACACCATATATTTT.

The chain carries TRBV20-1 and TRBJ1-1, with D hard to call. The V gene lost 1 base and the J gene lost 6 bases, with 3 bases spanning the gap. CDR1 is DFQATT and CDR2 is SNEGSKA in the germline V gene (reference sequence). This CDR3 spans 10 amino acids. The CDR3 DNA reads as TGCAGTGCTAGAGTATCTGAAGCTTTCTTT. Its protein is CSARVSEAFF.

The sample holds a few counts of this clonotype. The CDR3 nucleotides are TGCGCCAGCAGACAGGGACTAGCGGGAGCATCGGATACGCAGTATTTT. It translates to CASRQGLAGASDTQYF. This rearrangement joins TRBV5-1 to TRBJ2-3; the match to TRBD2 covers 14 bases. The CDR3 has 16 residues. Germline V gives CDR1 SGHRS, CDR2 YFSETQ. J was trimmed by 6 bases and V by 5 bases; bases with no gene match: 8.

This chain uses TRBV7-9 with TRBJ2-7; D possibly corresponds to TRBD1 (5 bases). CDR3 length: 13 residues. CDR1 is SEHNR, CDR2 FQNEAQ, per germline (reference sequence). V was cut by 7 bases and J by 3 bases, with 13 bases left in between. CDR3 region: CASNYQGVYEQYF. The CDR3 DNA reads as TGTGCCAGCAATTACCAGGGCGTCTACGAGCAGTACTTC.

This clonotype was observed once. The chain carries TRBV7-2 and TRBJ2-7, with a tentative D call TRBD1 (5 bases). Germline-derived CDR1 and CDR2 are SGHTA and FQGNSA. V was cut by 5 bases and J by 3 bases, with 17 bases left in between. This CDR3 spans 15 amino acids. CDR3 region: CASSPGKGADYEQYF. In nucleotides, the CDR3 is TGTGCCAGCAGCCCCGGTAAAGGGGCGGACTACGAGCAGTACTTC.

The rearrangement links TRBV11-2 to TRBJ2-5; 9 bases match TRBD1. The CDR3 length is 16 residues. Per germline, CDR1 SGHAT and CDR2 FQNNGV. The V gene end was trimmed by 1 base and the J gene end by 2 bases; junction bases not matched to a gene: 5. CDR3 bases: TGTGCCAGCAGCTTAGGGGACAGGGTACTTCAAGAGACCCAGTACTTC. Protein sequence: CASSLGDRVLQETQYF.

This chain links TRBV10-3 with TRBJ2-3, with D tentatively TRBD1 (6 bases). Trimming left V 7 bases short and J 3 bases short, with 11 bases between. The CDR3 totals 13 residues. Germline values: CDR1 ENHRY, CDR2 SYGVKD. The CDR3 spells CAINRDTTDTQYF. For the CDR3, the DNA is TGTGCCATCAACCGGGACACTACAGATACGCAGTATTTT.

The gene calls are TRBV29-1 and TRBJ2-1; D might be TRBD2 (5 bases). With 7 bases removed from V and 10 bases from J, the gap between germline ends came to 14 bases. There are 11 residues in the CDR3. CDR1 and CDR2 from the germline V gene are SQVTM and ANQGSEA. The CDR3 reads CSARATTEQFF. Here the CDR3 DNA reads TGCAGCGCCCGAGCGACTACCGAGCAGTTCTTC.

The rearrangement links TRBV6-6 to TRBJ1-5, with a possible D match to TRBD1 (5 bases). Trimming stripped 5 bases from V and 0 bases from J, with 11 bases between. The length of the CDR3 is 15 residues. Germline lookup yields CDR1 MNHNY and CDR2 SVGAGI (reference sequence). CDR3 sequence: CASSTDSYSNQPQHF. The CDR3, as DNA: TGTGCCAGCAGTACCGACAGCTATAGCAATCAGCCCCAGCATTTT.

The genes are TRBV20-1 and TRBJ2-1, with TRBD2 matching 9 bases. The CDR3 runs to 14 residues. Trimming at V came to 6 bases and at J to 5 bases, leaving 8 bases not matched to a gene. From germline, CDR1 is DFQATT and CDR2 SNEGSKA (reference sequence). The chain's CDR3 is CSATGTSKDNEQFF. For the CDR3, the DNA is TGCAGTGCAACCGGGACTAGCAAAGACAATGAGCAGTTCTTC.

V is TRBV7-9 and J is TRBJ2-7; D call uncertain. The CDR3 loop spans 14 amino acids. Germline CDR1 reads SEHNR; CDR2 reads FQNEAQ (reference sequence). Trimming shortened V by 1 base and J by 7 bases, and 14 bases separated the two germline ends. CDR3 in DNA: TGTGCCAGCAGCTTAGACGAGGCCTCGAGAGAGCAGTACTTC. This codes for CASSLDEASREQYF.